This paragraph reports one T cell receptor beta chain. Its antigen remains unidentified. The CDR3 runs 17 residues. V was shortened by 4 bases and J by 1 base, with 19 bases between the two germline ends. Germline lookup yields CDR1 KGHSY and CDR2 FQNENV. The source of the sample is a study of graft-versus-host responses after intestinal transplantation. Assay: immunoSEQ multiplex PCR; the TCRdb copy retains only in-frame clones and omits some. The sample carries 70,000 or so clones, about 80% recorded once. V gene TRBV16 combines with J gene TRBJ1-1; maybe TRBD1 (6 bases). The TCR comes from a human donor who was the organ donor for an intestinal transplant. The sequences come from unstimulated CD4+ T cells sorted from spleen or lymph node cells, collected before transplant. The CDR3 loop is CASSPRPFRGSNTEAFF. DNA of the CDR3: TGTGCCAGCAGCCCTCGGCCTTTCAGGGGATCGAACACTGAAGCTTTCTTT.